This T cell receptor (beta chain) derives from a study of CD8 T cells in Susac syndrome. Sequencing of TCR beta covered CD8+ and CD4+ T cells obtained from blood. The multiple sclerosis controls were treatment-naive patients affected by stable or active relapsing-remitting disease. RNA, at 0.5 to 1 ug, was reverse transcribed with random hexamers. Using its own MiXCR run on the immunoSEQ multiplex PCR reads, TCRdb lists one record per CDR3 protein. The sample shows tens of thousands of distinct CDR3 sequences, roughly 91% of them seen only once. Only one count was recorded for this clonotype. The CDR3 spans 12 residues. The V and J ends lost 10 bases and 7 bases, in that order; junction bases with no gene match: 8. Germline V gives CDR1 MNHEY, CDR2 SMNVEV (reference sequence).

The source of this sequence is a human donor with multiple sclerosis. V and J are TRBV27 and TRBJ2-5; TRBD1 matches 8 bases. Material for sequencing was CD8+ T cells from PBMCs. In nucleotides, the CDR3 is TGTGCCACTTCGACAGGGGACGGGACCCAGTACTTC. Its translation is CATSTGDGTQYF.